The 19 T cell receptor beta chains in this list originate from one sample, sequenced in a study of OX40 agonist ivuxolimab in advanced cancers. Here immunoSEQ multiplex PCR was the method, and the copy in TCRdb shows in-frame clones only, minus some. The sample shows about 25,000 clones, 65% to 85% of them seen only once. The starting material was CD4+ or CD8+ T cells sorted from blood, obtained in a trial of the OX40 agonist ivuxolimab. Receptors were obtained from an adult with an advanced solid tumor such as melanoma, head and neck, liver or kidney cancer.

V and J are TRBV4-1 and TRBJ1-6, with TRBD1 as a possible D gene (5 bases). V was shortened by 0 bases and J by 7 bases, with 13 bases between the two germline ends. CDR1 is MGHRA and CDR2 is YSYEKL in the germline V gene. The CDR3 runs to 16 residues. The CDR3 region has the DNA TGCGCCAGCAGCCAAGATCTGGGGACTCTCAATTCACCCCTCCACTTT. Its protein product is CASSQDLGTLNSPLHF.

V usage is TRBV30 and J usage is TRBJ2-7; perhaps D is TRBD1 or TRBD2 (6 bases each). Trimming left V 1 base short and J 1 base short, with 23 bases between. The germline V gene encodes CDR1 GTSNPN and CDR2 SVGIG (reference sequence). This CDR3 spans 18 amino acids. CDR3: CAWSDQRGAGTRSYEQYF. The CDR3 coding sequence is TGTGCCTGGAGTGACCAGAGGGGGGCCGGGACAAGATCCTACGAGCAGTACTTC.

The chain combines TRBV7-9 with TRBJ1-6; the match to TRBD1 covers 9 bases. Germline V lookup: CDR1 SEHNR, CDR2 FQNEAQ (reference sequence). This CDR3 has 15 residues. V shed 4 bases, J shed 10 bases, and the junction held 8 bases outside the gene matches. The DNA of the CDR3 is TGTGCCAGCAGCTCTTACAGGGACAGGGAATCACCCCTCCACTTT. Its protein product is CASSSYRDRESPLHF.

CDR3 residues: CASSINGGSYNEQFF. The CDR3 nucleotides read TGTGCCAGTAGTATAAACGGCGGCTCCTACAATGAGCAGTTCTTC. The genes are TRBV19 and TRBJ2-1; D ambiguous. The germline V and J ends were trimmed by 2 bases and 0 bases, with 8 bases remaining between them. This CDR3 has 15 residues. Looked up from germline, CDR1 is LNHDA and CDR2 is SQIVND (reference sequence).

This chain links TRBV18 with TRBJ2-1; D call uncertain. CDR3 length: 13 residues. V lost 0 bases and J lost 6, with 6 bases in between. CDR1 and CDR2 from the germline V gene are KGHSH and LQKENI. Here the CDR3 reads CASSPPVINEQFF. CDR3 coding DNA: TGTGCCAGCTCACCACCAGTTATCAATGAGCAGTTCTTC.

The chain carries TRBV7-9 and TRBJ2-7; D gene unclear. V was shortened by 2 bases and J by 4 bases, with 9 bases between the two germline ends. In germline, CDR1 is SEHNR, CDR2 FQNEAQ (reference sequence). CDR3 length equals 13 residues. The CDR3 spells CASSLITSYEQYF. CDR3 coding DNA: TGTGCCAGCAGCTTAATCACATCTTACGAGCAGTACTTC. The full variable domain, its missing parts supplied by reference TRBV7-9 and TRBJ2-7, is DTGVSQNPRHKITKRGQNVTFRCDPISEHNRLYWYRQTLGQGPEFLTYFQNEAQLEKSRLLSDRFSAERPKGSFSTLEIQRTEQGDSAMYLCASSLITSYEQYFGPGTRLTVT.

This chain joins TRBV5-1 and TRBJ2-3, with D uncertain. Trimming removed 2 bases at V and 4 bases at J, with 5 bases between. Germline V CDR1 and CDR2: SGHRS, YFSETQ. CDR3 size: 12 residues. The CDR3 here is CASSFGPDTQYF. The CDR3 DNA reads TGCGCCAGCAGCTTTGGGCCAGATACGCAGTATTTT.

V usage is TRBV19 and J usage is TRBJ1-1; D is perhaps TRBD1 (5 bases). The CDR3 contains 14 residues. V was shortened by 5 bases and J by 1 base, with 11 bases between the two germline ends. The germline V gene encodes CDR1 LNHDA and CDR2 SQIVND (reference sequence). The CDR3 sequence is CASSLRQPNTEAFF. In DNA, the CDR3 is TGTGCCAGTAGTCTCCGACAGCCGAACACTGAAGCTTTCTTT.

The CDR3 DNA follows: TGTGCCAGCAGACTCTGGGGGTACAATCAGCCCCAGCATTTT. This gives the protein CASRLWGYNQPQHF. The chain joins TRBV28 to TRBJ1-5; the D gene is possibly TRBD1 (5 bases). This CDR3 has 14 residues. CDR1 MDHEN and CDR2 SYDVKM come from the germline V gene. Trimming stripped 6 bases from V and 3 bases from J, with 12 bases between.

The chain employs TRBV28 and TRBJ2-4, with D unclear. V lost 6 bases, J lost 4 bases, and 10 bases lay in between. This CDR3 spans 13 amino acids. Germline loops: CDR1 MDHEN, CDR2 SYDVKM. CDR3 protein: CASRHKIKNIQYF. The DNA of the CDR3 is TGTGCCAGCAGGCATAAAATAAAAAACATTCAGTACTTC.

CDR3 DNA sequence: TGTGCCAGCACCTGGTCGACAGATACGCAGTATTTT. Its translation: CASTWSTDTQYF. The chain combines TRBV7-9 with TRBJ2-3; D is unclear. Germline loops: CDR1 SEHNR, CDR2 FQNEAQ (reference sequence). Trimming left V 7 bases short and J 3 bases short, with 8 bases between. There are 12 residues in the CDR3.

This chain uses TRBV4-2 with TRBJ2-1; perhaps D is TRBD1 or TRBD2 (5 bases each). The CDR3 has 17 residues. Looked up from germline, CDR1 is LGHNA and CDR2 is YNFKEQ. The V end was cut by 1 base, the J end by 0 bases, with 13 bases between. The CDR3, as DNA: TGTGCCAGCAGCCAAGGAGCTGGGACCGGCTCCTACAATGAGCAGTTCTTC. Translating gives CASSQGAGTGSYNEQFF.

V is TRBV5-1 and J is TRBJ1-4; D is undetermined. The CDR3 spans 14 residues. Germline V gives CDR1 SGHRS, CDR2 YFSETQ. Trimming pared 1 base from V and 6 bases from J, leaving 10 bases between. CDR3 bases: TGCGCCAGCAGCTTGACAGCCAGTTATGAAAAACTGTTTTTT. The encoded protein is CASSLTASYEKLFF.

V is TRBV7-2 and J is TRBJ1-1; a weak D match, TRBD1 (5 bases). CDR1 is SGHTA, CDR2 FQGNSA, per germline. This CDR3 has 15 residues. Between the trimmed V and J ends, which lost 3 bases and 1 base, there was a span of 12 bases. The CDR3 protein is CASSFQGYSNTEAFF. Here the CDR3 DNA reads TGTGCCAGCAGCTTCCAGGGATACTCGAACACTGAAGCTTTCTTT. The full variable domain, with the rest looked up from reference TRBV7-2 and TRBJ1-1, is GAGVSQSPSNKVTEKGKDVELRCDPISGHTALYWYRQSLGQGLEFLIYFQGNSAPDKSGLPSDRFSAERTGGSVSTLTIQRTQQEDSAVYLCASSFQGYSNTEAFFGQGTRLTVV.

CDR3 region: CSVESSGNTIYF. In DNA form, the CDR3 reads TGCAGCGTTGAGAGCTCTGGAAACACCATATATTTT. V gene TRBV29-1 combines with J gene TRBJ1-3; D gene uncertain. This CDR3 has 12 residues. Trimming left V 3 bases short and J 0 bases short, with 3 bases between. Germline V gene sequence: CDR1 SQVTM, CDR2 ANQGSEA.

This clone has just a few counts. CDR3 coding DNA: TGTGCCAGCAGTTTCGGACTCAGGGAGGGCACCGGGGAGCTGTTTTTT. It yields the protein CASSFGLREGTGELFF. The rearrangement uses TRBV28 and TRBJ2-2; 7 nucleotides align to TRBD2. Per the germline V gene, CDR1 is MDHEN and CDR2 is SYDVKM. V was pared by 3 bases and J by 4 bases, with 8 bases of the junction left unmatched. The length of the CDR3 is 16 residues.

This clone is medium-sized in the sample. A junction boundary mismatches the germline segment, possibly from a read error. This same CDR3 is encoded by further DNA sequences in the sample. The chain joins TRBV7-6 to TRBJ2-7; D is possibly TRBD1 or TRBD2 (6 bases each). CDR3 length equals 13 residues. Germline CDR1 SGHVS, CDR2 FNYEAQ. Written as DNA, the CDR3 is TGTGCCAGCAGTTTAGGAGGGGGATACGAGCAGTACTTC. This translates into CASSLGGGYEQYF.

The chain employs TRBV6-1 and TRBJ2-7; D is perhaps TRBD1 or TRBD2 (7 bases each). The CDR3 covers 14 residues. Trimming removed 6 bases from V and 2 bases from J, with 14 bases in between. Germline assignment: CDR1 MNHNS and CDR2 SASEGT. The CDR3 loop is CASRGGTATYEQYF. In DNA form, the CDR3 reads TGTGCCAGCAGGGGAGGGACAGCAACCTACGAGCAGTACTTC.

The chain uses TRBV18 and TRBJ1-2; D gene uncertain. The CDR3 spans 13 residues. The germline V and J ends were trimmed by 3 bases and 0 bases, with 5 bases remaining between them. Germline V CDR1 and CDR2: KGHSH, LQKENI. The CDR3 reads CASSPTSNYGYTF. In DNA form, the CDR3 reads TGTGCCAGCTCACCGACTTCTAACTATGGCTACACCTTC.